A single sample gave rise to the 27 T cell receptor beta chains below, sequenced in a study of blood T cells in healthy people across ages. Sample-barcoded 5' priming and a J-beta primer mix drove a second PCR of about 6 to 12 cycles. In TCRdb, the 5' RACE reads were re-called with MiXCR into one record per CDR3 protein. Of about 1 million distinct CDR3 sequences in the sample, 35% to 50% were seen once. Source material: blood. The receptors were sampled from an older woman in good health.

The chain carries TRBV5-1 and TRBJ2-7; 7 nucleotides align to TRBD2. Trimming removed 4 bases from V and 0 bases from J; junction bases left unmatched: 13. The CDR3 runs 17 residues. The V gene's germline CDR1 is SGHRS and CDR2 YFSETQ. CDR3 sequence reads: CASSEVASGRSSYEQYF. CDR3 DNA: TGCGCCAGCAGCGAGGTTGCTAGCGGAAGGAGCTCCTACGAGCAGTACTTC.

This chain uses TRBV12-3 or TRBV12-4 with TRBJ1-2; possibly TRBD1 for D (6 bases). The V and J ends lost 1 base and 13 bases respectively, with 19 bases between them. The CDR3 sequence is 14 residues long. The CDR3, as DNA: TGTGCCAGCAGTTTAGGATGGGGGCTCCCGCTCCTCACCTTC. Translating it yields CASSLGWGLPLLTF.

CDR3 loop: CASIDPSETQYF. The CDR3 DNA is TGTGCCAGCATTGACCCTAGTGAAACGCAGTATTTT. This sequence joins TRBV27 and TRBJ2-3; D is undetermined. This CDR3 region has 12 residues. Trimming took 7 bases from V and 9 from J, leaving 14 bases between them. Germline V CDR1 and CDR2: MNHEY, SMNVEV (reference sequence).

This clonotype has only a few counts. V and J are TRBV7-2 and TRBJ2-7; D might be TRBD2 (5 bases). Trimming took 1 base from V and 0 from J, leaving 16 bases between them. From germline, CDR1 is SGHTA and CDR2 FQGNSA. The CDR3 loop spans 17 amino acids. For the CDR3, the DNA is TGTGCCAGCAGCTTAGAGTCGGGGATCGTCTACTCCTACGAGCAGTACTTC. It codes for CASSLESGIVYSYEQYF.

This clonotype has only a few counts. This sequence joins TRBV14 and TRBJ2-5; TRBD2 might be the D (6 bases). The CDR3 contains 15 residues. The V gene's germline CDR1 is SGHDN and CDR2 FVKESK. Trimming took off 2 bases at V and 1 base at J, with 11 bases between the two ends. The CDR3 DNA reads TGTGCCAGCAGCCAAATTAAGGGACTCCAAGAGACCCAGTACTTC. Protein: CASSQIKGLQETQYF. The entire variable domain, with the rest obtained from reference TRBV14 and TRBJ2-5, is as follows: EAGVTQFPSHSVIEKGQTVTLRCDPISGHDNLYWYRRVMGKEIKFLLHFVKESKQDESGMPNNRFLAERTGGTYSTLKVQPAELEDSGVYFCASSQIKGLQETQYFGPGTRLLVL.

This clonotype has only a few counts. The chain carries TRBV20-1 and TRBJ2-5; 8 bases agree with TRBD2. With 8 bases clipped from V and 4 bases from J, the junction kept 9 bases outside the gene matches. The germline V gene has CDR1 DFQATT and CDR2 SNEGSKA (reference sequence). This CDR3 contains 13 residues. Here the CDR3 DNA reads TGCAGTCCGAGGGCGGGAGGTGGAGAGACCCAGTACTTC. Translating it yields CSPRAGGGETQYF.

The rearrangement uses TRBV12-3 or TRBV12-4 and TRBJ2-1; TRBD2 might be the D (6 bases). The CDR3 sequence is 13 residues long. With 1 base removed from V and 10 bases from J, the gap between germline ends came to 11 bases. The CDR3 DNA reads TGTGCCAGCAGTTTAGACCAACGGGGGGAGCAGTTCTTC. It is translated as CASSLDQRGEQFF.

This clonotype was recorded many times. The gene calls are TRBV27 and TRBJ1-2; D is undetermined. V shed 2 bases and J shed 0 bases, with 4 bases lying between them. The CDR3 is made up of 13 amino acids. The V gene's germline CDR1 is MNHEY and CDR2 SMNVEV (reference sequence). As DNA, the CDR3 is TGTGCCAGCAGTTTAGCCGCTAACTATGGCTACACCTTC. This sequence encodes CASSLAANYGYTF.

This clonotype was seen just once. The chain employs TRBV6-2 or TRBV6-3 and TRBJ2-4; 16 nucleotides agree with TRBD2. The closer fit of TRBJ2-7 to the DNA end suggests the J call may be wrong. CDR1 is MNHEY, CDR2 SVGEGT, per germline. The CDR3 contains 18 residues. CDR3 region: CASSPGLAGGFRTYEQYF. DNA of the CDR3: TGTGCCAGCAGCCCGGGACTAGCGGGAGGGTTCAGGACCTACGAGCAGTACTTC.

This chain connects TRBV28 to TRBJ1-1; no definite D call. Germline V gene lookup returns CDR1 MDHEN and CDR2 SYDVKM. The CDR3 length is 14 residues. V gave up 3 bases and J gave up 1 base, with 9 bases separating them. CDR3 DNA sequence: TGTGCCAGCAGTTTTGTGCCTAGGAACACTGAAGCTTTCTTT. Its translation: CASSFVPRNTEAFF.

The V gene is TRBV27, the J gene TRBJ2-1; 14 bases are shared with TRBD2. CDR3 length: 14 residues. V lost 4 bases and J lost 8; bases outside the gene matches: 1. The germline gives CDR1 MNHEY, CDR2 SMNVEV (reference sequence). CDR3 protein: CASSSGLAGDEQFF. DNA for the CDR3: TGTGCCAGCAGTTCGGGACTAGCGGGAGATGAGCAGTTCTTC.

The chain recombines TRBV6-2 or TRBV6-3 with TRBJ2-4; 7 nucleotides agree with TRBD2. The tail of the sequence fits TRBJ2-7 better, so the J call may be wrong. Germline loops: CDR1 MNHEY, CDR2 SVGEGT. This CDR3 is built from 11 residues. CDR3: CASRTSAEQYF. CDR3 nucleotides: TGTGCCAGCAGAACTAGCGCCGAGCAGTACTTC.

V gene TRBV7-9 combines with J gene TRBJ1-2; D not certain. The CDR3 length is 15 residues. The ends were cut back, 0 bases at V and 3 bases at J, with 11 bases in the middle. The germline CDR1 and CDR2 sequences are SEHNR and FQNEAQ (reference sequence). CDR3 DNA: TGTGCCAGCAGCTTAGCGGCAGGAGGAGACTATGGCTACACCTTC. This sequence encodes CASSLAAGGDYGYTF.

This clonotype was seen a handful of times. This chain joins TRBV15 and TRBJ2-5, with 8 nucleotides matching TRBD2. The V segment lost 0 bases and the J segment 5 bases; nucleotides outside the gene matches: 11. Germline loops: CDR1 LNHNV, CDR2 YYDKDF (reference sequence). The CDR3 loop spans 17 amino acids. CDR3 nucleotide sequence: TGTGCCACCAGCAGAGATCGGAGCGGGAGATGGTGGGAGACCCAGTACTTC. Encoded protein: CATSRDRSGRWWETQYF.

V and J are TRBV3-1 and TRBJ2-3; D not certain. The ends were cut back, 4 bases at V and 6 bases at J, with 11 bases in the middle. The CDR3 consists of 13 residues. The germline CDR1 and CDR2 sequences are LGHDT and YNNKEL (reference sequence). For the CDR3, the DNA is TGTGCCAGCAGCCCCCAGCTAGAGGATACGCAGTATTTT. This sequence encodes CASSPQLEDTQYF.

This clonotype turned up a few times. The chain couples TRBV11-2 to TRBJ2-5; 9 nucleotides match TRBD1. Germline CDR1 reads SGHAT; CDR2 reads FQNNGV. V was clipped by 4 bases and J by 5 bases; unmatched bases: 11. The CDR3 loop spans 16 amino acids. The CDR3 coding sequence is TGTGCCAGCAGCTCGGACAGGGGCCCCAGGATGGAGACCCAGTACTTC. Translation: CASSSDRGPRMETQYF. Full variable domain (outside the CDR3, taken from reference TRBV11-2 and TRBJ2-5): EAGVAQSPRYKIIEKRQSVAFWCNPISGHATLYWYQQILGQGPKLLIQFQNNGVVDDSQLPKDRFSAERLKGVDSTLKIQPAKLEDSAVYLCASSSDRGPRMETQYFGPGTRLLVL.

Only a few counts were recorded for this clonotype. V usage is TRBV27 and J usage is TRBJ2-4; D may be TRBD1 (6 bases). The CDR3 sequence is 16 residues long. V dropped 0 bases and J dropped 5 bases, with 14 bases sitting between them. Germline CDR1 and CDR2: MNHEY and SMNVEV (reference sequence). The CDR3 DNA follows: TGTGCCAGCAGTTTATCTTGGACAGTCCCGGAAAACATTCAGTACTTC. It yields the protein CASSLSWTVPENIQYF.

The chain couples TRBV12-3 or TRBV12-4 to TRBJ1-6; 7 nucleotides line up with TRBD1. V lost 6 bases to trimming and J lost 6 bases; unmatched junction nucleotides: 8. This CDR3 spans 15 amino acids. The CDR3 reads CASRYSGQLNSPLHF. CDR3 coding DNA: TGTGCCAGCAGATATTCGGGACAGCTTAATTCACCCCTCCACTTT.

This clonotype was counted only a few times. The chain has TRBV15 and TRBJ1-2, with 9 bases that match TRBD1. CDR1 LNHNV and CDR2 YYDKDF come from the germline V gene (reference sequence). This CDR3 is 17 amino acids long. V trimming: 3 bases; J trimming: 2 bases; junction bases outside the gene matches: 10. This CDR3 is CATSSSVDRGVNYGYTF. As DNA, the CDR3 is TGTGCCACCAGCAGCTCCGTCGACAGGGGGGTCAACTATGGCTACACCTTC. Complete variable domain (other parts from reference TRBV15 and TRBJ1-2): DAMVIQNPRYQVTQFGKPVTLSCSQTLNHNVMYWYQQKSSQAPKLLFHYYDKDFNNEADTPDNFQSRRPNTSFCFLDIRSPGLGDTAMYLCATSSSVDRGVNYGYTFGSGTRLTVV.

This clonotype was seen more than once but under ten times. J is TRBJ1-1 and V is TRBV20-1, with D possibly matching TRBD1 (5 bases). This CDR3 has 12 residues. V lost 0 bases and J lost 9, with 11 bases in between. The germline V gene encodes CDR1 DFQATT and CDR2 SNEGSKA (reference sequence). CDR3 DNA: TGCAGTGCTAGAGAGGTGACAGCTAAAGCTTTCTTT. It translates to CSAREVTAKAFF.

This chain uses TRBV7-2 with TRBJ1-4, with no clear D. The CDR3 has 14 residues. Germline V gene lookup returns CDR1 SGHTA and CDR2 FQGNSA. Trimming shortened V by 5 bases and J by 5 bases, and 12 bases separated the two germline ends. CDR3 bases: TGTGCCAGCAGCCTGGACGGGGAGAATGAAAAACTGTTTTTT. This sequence encodes CASSLDGENEKLFF.

This clonotype showed up many times. The chain employs TRBV13 and TRBJ2-3; TRBD2 matches 11 bases. Germline trimming cut 4 bases from V and 2 bases from J; bases unmatched to any gene: 2. The length of the CDR3 is 15 residues. Germline CDR1 PRHDT, CDR2 FYEKMQ (reference sequence). CDR3 DNA sequence: TGTGCCAGCAGCTCGGGACTAGCGGACACAGATACGCAGTATTTT. Translation: CASSSGLADTDTQYF.

This chain connects TRBV7-9 to TRBJ2-5; no definite D call. Deletions cut 7 bases from V and 8 bases from J, with 11 bases between. The germline CDR1 and CDR2 sequences are SEHNR and FQNEAQ (reference sequence). This CDR3 region has 11 residues. The CDR3 protein is CASNDGGTQYF. In DNA, the CDR3 is TGTGCCAGCAACGACGGCGGTACCCAGTACTTC.

This clonotype was counted only a few times. The rearrangement uses TRBV10-3 and TRBJ1-2; D is possibly TRBD1 (5 bases). This CDR3 is built from 11 residues. Trimming pared 7 bases from V and 7 bases from J, leaving 10 bases between. The germline V gene encodes CDR1 ENHRY and CDR2 SYGVKD. The CDR3 DNA reads as TGTGCCATCAAGGGGCCCACTGGCTACACCTTC. Amino acid sequence: CAIKGPTGYTF.

The V gene is TRBV18, the J gene TRBJ1-1, with 10 bases identical to TRBD1. CDR3 length: 17 residues. The junction had 12 bases not matched to a gene; V was cut back by 4 bases and J by 4 bases. Germline V gene lookup returns CDR1 KGHSH and CDR2 LQKENI. CDR3: CASSRDRGGRFGTEAFF. As DNA, the CDR3 is TGTGCCAGCTCACGGGACAGGGGAGGGAGGTTCGGCACTGAAGCTTTCTTT.

The chain joins TRBV9 to TRBJ2-5; D may be TRBD1 or TRBD2 (5 bases each). This CDR3 is built from 13 residues. Germline assignment: CDR1 SGDLS and CDR2 YYNGEE. With 3 bases removed from V and 11 bases from J, the gap between germline ends came to 17 bases. The CDR3 region has the DNA TGTGCCAGCAGCGCGGGACCCTACAAGGAGCAGTACTTC. Encoded protein: CASSAGPYKEQYF. Full variable domain (remainder filled in from reference TRBV9 and TRBJ2-5): DSGVTQTPKHLITATGQRVTLRCSPRSGDLSVYWYQQSLDQGLQFLIQYYNGEERAKGNILERFSAQQFPDLHSELNLSSLELGDSALYFCASSAGPYKEQYFGPGTRLLVL.

This clonotype was counted between two and nine times. The genes are TRBV20-1 and TRBJ2-5; possible D gene TRBD1, 5 bases. Germline CDR1 reads DFQATT; CDR2 reads SNEGSKA (reference sequence). This CDR3 spans 14 amino acids. Trimming took 5 bases from V and 4 from J, leaving 17 bases between them. The CDR3 sequence: CSAARTSGSETQYF. CDR3 sequence (DNA): TGCAGTGCTGCACGGACATCAGGGTCAGAGACCCAGTACTTC.